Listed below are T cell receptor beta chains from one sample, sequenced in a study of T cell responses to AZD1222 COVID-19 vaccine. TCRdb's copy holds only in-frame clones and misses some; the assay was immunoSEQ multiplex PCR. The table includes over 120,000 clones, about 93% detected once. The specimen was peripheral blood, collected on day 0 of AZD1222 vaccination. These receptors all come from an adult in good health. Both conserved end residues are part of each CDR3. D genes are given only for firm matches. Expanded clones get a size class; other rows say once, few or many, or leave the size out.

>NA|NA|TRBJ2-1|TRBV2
TGTGCCAGCAGTGATGGTGGACACCTTGGCAATGAGCAGTTCTTC
CASSDGGHLGNEQFF
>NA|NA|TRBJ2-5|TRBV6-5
TGTGCCAGCCGTTACACGGAGACCCAGTACTTC
CASRYTETQYF
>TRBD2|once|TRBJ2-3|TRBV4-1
TGCGCCAGCAGCCAAGATATCCCACTAGCGGGGGGCACAGATACGCAGTATTTT
CASSQDIPLAGGTDTQYF
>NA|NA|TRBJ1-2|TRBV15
TGTGCCACCAGCCTCGAACCGGGCTATGGCTACACCTTC
CATSLEPGYGYTF
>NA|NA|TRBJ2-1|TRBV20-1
TGCAGTGCTGACCGGGGGAATGAGCAGTTCTTC
CSADRGNEQFF
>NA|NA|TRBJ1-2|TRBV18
TGTGCCAGCTCACCACCTATACGGCCGGAGACCTATGGCTACACCTTC
CASSPPIRPETYGYTF
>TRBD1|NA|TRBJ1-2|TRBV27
TGTGCCAGCAGTCAGCGGGACAGGGGGGTCTCCTATGGCTACACCTTC
CASSQRDRGVSYGYTF
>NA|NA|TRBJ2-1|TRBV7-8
TGTGCCAGCAGCTTGATAGGTGAGCAGTTCTTC
CASSLIGEQFF
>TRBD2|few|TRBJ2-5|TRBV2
TGTGCCAGCAGGGCTAGCGGGGGGGAGACCCAGTACTTC
CASRASGGETQYF
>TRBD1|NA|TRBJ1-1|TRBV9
TGTGCCAGCAGCGAAAGGACAGGGGAAGCTGAAGCTTTCTTT
CASSERTGEAEAFF
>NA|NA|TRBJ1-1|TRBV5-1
TGCGCCAGCAGCTTTTCGTCAGAAGGTGAAGCTTTCTTT
CASSFSSEGEAFF
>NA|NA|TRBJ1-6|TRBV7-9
TGTGCCAGCAGTCGGGCGCTTGGATCACCCCTCCACTTT
CASSRALGSPLHF
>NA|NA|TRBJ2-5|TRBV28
TGTGCCAGCAGTTTTGAACCGTACCAAGAGACCCAGTACTTC
CASSFEPYQETQYF
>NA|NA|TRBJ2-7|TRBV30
TGTGCCTGGAGTGTCGGTGGCGGGTTGTCCTACGAGCAGTACTTC
CAWSVGGGLSYEQYF
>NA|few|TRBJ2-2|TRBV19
TGTGCCAGTAGTAGGACACAGGACCCATCGAACACCGGGGAGCTGTTTTTT
CASSRTQDPSNTGELFF
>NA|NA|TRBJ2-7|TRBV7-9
TGTGCCAGCAGCCAAAGATCCTACGAGCAGTACTTC
CASSQRSYEQYF
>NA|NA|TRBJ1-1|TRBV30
TGTGCCTGGAGTTCGGAGAGAAGTGAAGCTTTCTTT
CAWSSERSEAFF
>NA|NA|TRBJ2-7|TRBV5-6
TGTGCCAGCAGCACCTCCTACGAGCAGTACTTC
CASSTSYEQYF
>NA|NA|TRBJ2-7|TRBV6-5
TGTGCCAGCTCTCCCGGGACAAACTCCTACGAGCAGTACTTC
CASSPGTNSYEQYF
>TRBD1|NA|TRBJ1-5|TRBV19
TGTGCCAGTAGCCAGGGGGCCTATCAGCCCCAGCATTTT
CASSQGAYQPQHF
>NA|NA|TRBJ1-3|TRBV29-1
TGCAGCGTTGAGGGAGGGAAATCTGGAAACACCATATATTTT
CSVEGGKSGNTIYF
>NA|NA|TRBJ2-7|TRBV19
TGTGCCAGTAGTTCCGTCGGGAGCTCCTACGAGCAGTACTTC
CASSSVGSSYEQYF
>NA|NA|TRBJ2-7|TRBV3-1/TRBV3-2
TGTGCCAGCAGCCAAGTGGCGGAGGGGGCCTACGAGCAGTACTTC
CASSQVAEGAYEQYF
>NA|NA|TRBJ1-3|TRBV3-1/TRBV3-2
TGTGCCAGCAGCCAAACTCCGGGACTGGGCTCTGGAAACACCATATATTTT
CASSQTPGLGSGNTIYF
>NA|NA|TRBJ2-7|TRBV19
TGTGCCAGTAGTATGGCGGGACTTGGGGAGCAGTACTTC
CASSMAGLGEQYF
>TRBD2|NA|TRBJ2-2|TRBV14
TGTGCCAGCAGCCGTTCCGGGACTAGCGGGAGGGCGCCGAACACCGGGGAGCTGTTTTTT
CASSRSGTSGRAPNTGELFF
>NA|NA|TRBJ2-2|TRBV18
TGTGCCAGCTCACCCCTTGGACGGTCCGGGGAGCTGTTTTTT
CASSPLGRSGELFF
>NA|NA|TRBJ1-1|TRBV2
TGTGCCAGCAGTGACCGGGGGCGAATGGGGAACACTGAAGCTTTCTTT
CASSDRGRMGNTEAFF
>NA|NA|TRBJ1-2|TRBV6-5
TGTGCCAGCAGTCGTTGGGCAGGGACTGATGGCTACACCTTC
CASSRWAGTDGYTF
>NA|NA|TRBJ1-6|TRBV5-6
TGTGCCAGCAGCCTGCGAGGGACGGCCCCCTCACCCCTCCACTTT
CASSLRGTAPSPLHF
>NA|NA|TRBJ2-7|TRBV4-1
TGCGCCAGCAGCCAAGCTCAGCTTGGCTACGAGCAGTACTTC
CASSQAQLGYEQYF
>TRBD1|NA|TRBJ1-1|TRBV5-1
TGCGCCAGCAGCCTTATGGGACAGGAGGCGAACACTGAAGCTTTCTTT
CASSLMGQEANTEAFF
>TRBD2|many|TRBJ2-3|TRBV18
TGTGCCAGCTCACCGCTTACCAGCGGGGGGGCAGATACGCAGTATTTT
CASSPLTSGGADTQYF
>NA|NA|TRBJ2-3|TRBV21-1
TGTGCCAGCAGCAAATATCAGGACAGCACAGATACGCAGTATTTT
CASSKYQDSTDTQYF
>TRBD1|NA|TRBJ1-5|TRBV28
TGTGCCAGCAGTTGGGAGAGGACAGGGGACAATCAGCCCCAGCATTTT
CASSWERTGDNQPQHF
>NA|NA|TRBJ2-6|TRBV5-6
NA
CASSLVASGAMTF
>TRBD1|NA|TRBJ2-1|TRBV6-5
TGTGCCAGCACCCCTAGGGGGCTCTACAATGAGCAGTTCTTC
CASTPRGLYNEQFF
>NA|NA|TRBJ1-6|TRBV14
TGTGCCAGCAGCCAAGAAAGAATCAATTCACCCCTCCACTTT
CASSQERINSPLHF
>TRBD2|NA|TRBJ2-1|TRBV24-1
TGTGCCACCAGTGATTTCCGGGTGGGGCTAGCGGCTTACAATGAGCAGTTCTTC
CATSDFRVGLAAYNEQFF
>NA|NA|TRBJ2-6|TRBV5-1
TGCGCCAGCAGCATAGTAGCAGGGGTTGGGGCCAACGTCCTGACTTTC
CASSIVAGVGANVLTF
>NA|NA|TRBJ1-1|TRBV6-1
TGTGCCAGCAGTGAAGCGGAACCGCGAACTGAAGCTTTCTTT
CASSEAEPRTEAFF
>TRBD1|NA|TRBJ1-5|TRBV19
TGTGCCAGTAGTTCAGGGGGACGGGGTCAGCCCCAGCATTTT
CASSSGGRGQPQHF
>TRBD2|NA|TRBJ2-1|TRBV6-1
TGTGCCAGCAGTGATCCTGCGGGACTAGCAGTATACAATGAGCAGTTCTTC
CASSDPAGLAVYNEQFF
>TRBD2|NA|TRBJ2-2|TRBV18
TGTGCCAGCTCACTACTAGCGGAAGCGAACACCGGGGAGCTGTTTTTT
CASSLLAEANTGELFF
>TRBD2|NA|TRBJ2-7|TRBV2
TGTGCCAGCCGCCCGACTAGCGGGTGGTACGAGCAGTACTTC
CASRPTSGWYEQYF
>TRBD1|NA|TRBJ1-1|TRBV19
TGTGCCAGTAGTGGGGGACAGATGAACACTGAAGCTTTCTTT
CASSGGQMNTEAFF
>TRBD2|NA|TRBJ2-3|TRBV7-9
TGTGCCAGCAGCCATCCAACCGGGACTAGTTCCCCACGTTTT
CASSHPTGTSSPRF
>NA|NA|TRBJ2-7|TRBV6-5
TGTGCCAGCAGTTACTCGAAAGGCAGGGCCGAGCAGTACTTC
CASSYSKGRAEQYF
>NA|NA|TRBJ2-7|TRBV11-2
TGTGCCAGCAGCTTTTCAGGGTTGGGGGCTAGCGAGCAGTACTTC
CASSFSGLGASEQYF
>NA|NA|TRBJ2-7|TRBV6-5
TGTGCCAGCAGTTACTCGAATCGAGTCGGCGAGCAGTACTTC
CASSYSNRVGEQYF
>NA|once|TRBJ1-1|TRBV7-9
TGTGCCAGCAGCTTACTGGGTTTTGGGGTCACTGAAGCTTTCTTT
CASSLLGFGVTEAFF
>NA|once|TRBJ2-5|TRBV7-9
TGTGCCAGCACCAGGGAGGTAGACGGTGGAGAGACCCAGTACTTC
CASTREVDGGETQYF